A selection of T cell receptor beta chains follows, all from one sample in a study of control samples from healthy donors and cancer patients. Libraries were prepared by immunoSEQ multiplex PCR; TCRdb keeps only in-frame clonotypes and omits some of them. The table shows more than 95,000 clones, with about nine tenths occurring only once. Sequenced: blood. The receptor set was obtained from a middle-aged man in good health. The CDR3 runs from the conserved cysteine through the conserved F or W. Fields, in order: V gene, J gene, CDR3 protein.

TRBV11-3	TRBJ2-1	CASSLTLNRGSYNEQFF
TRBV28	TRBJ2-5	CASSLRQGGQTQYF
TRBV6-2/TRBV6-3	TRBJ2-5	CASSYIRGQETQYF
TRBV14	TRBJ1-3	CASSQELGRSSGNTIYF
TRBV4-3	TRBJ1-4	CASSLLPTSRTNEKLFF
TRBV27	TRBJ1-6	CASSLLGSSYNSPLHF
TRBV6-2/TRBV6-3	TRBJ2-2	CASSAGDWYTGELFF
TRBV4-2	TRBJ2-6	CASSSPRVRGANVLTF
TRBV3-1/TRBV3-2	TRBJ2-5	CASSQGFAGGLQETQYF
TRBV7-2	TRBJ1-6	CASTATGVSPLHF